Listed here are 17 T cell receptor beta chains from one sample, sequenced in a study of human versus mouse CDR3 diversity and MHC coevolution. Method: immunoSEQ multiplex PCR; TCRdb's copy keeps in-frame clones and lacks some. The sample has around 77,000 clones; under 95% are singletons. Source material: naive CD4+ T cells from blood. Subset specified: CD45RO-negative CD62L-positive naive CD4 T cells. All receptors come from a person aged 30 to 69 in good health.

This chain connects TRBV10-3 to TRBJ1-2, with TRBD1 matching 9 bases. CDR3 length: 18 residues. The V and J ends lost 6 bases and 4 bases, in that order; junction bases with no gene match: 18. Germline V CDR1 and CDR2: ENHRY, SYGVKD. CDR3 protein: CAIRGGTGPATDIYGYTF. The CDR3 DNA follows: TGTGCCATCAGAGGGGGGACAGGGCCAGCTACAGACATCTATGGCTACACCTTC.

This chain's CDR3 is CASSPGTSGSSYEQYF. CDR3 in DNA: TGTGCCAGCAGTCCCGGGACTAGCGGCTCCTCCTACGAGCAGTACTTC. The rearrangement joins TRBV11-3 to TRBJ2-7, with 11 bases lining up with TRBD2. The V gene's germline CDR1 is SGHNT and CDR2 YENEEA. The length of the CDR3 is 16 residues. J gave up 0 bases and V 6 bases, and 7 bases lay outside the gene matches.

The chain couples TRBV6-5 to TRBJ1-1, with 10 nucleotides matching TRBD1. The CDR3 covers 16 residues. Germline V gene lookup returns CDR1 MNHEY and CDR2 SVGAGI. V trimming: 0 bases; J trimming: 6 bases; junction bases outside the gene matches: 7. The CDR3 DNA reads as TGTGCCAGCAGTTACTCTACCGGGACAGGGGCCCCTGAAGCTTTCTTT. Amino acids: CASSYSTGTGAPEAFF.

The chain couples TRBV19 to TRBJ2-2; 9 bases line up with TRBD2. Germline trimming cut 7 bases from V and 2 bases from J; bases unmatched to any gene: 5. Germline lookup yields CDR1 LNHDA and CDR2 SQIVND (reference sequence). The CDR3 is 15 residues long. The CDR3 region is CASKAGGGNTGELFF. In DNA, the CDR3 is TGTGCCAGTAAGGCGGGAGGGGGTAACACCGGGGAGCTGTTTTTT.

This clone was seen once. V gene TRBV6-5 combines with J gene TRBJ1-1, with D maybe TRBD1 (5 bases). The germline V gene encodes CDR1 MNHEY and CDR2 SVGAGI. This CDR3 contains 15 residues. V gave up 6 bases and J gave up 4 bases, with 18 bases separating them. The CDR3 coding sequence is TGTGCCAGCAGCATACTTCAGGGAATCGGCACTGAAGCTTTCTTT. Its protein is CASSILQGIGTEAFF.

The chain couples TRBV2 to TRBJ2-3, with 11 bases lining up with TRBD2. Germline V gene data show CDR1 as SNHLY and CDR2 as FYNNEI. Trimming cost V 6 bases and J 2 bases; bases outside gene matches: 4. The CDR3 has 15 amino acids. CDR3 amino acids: CASRGLAENTDTQYF. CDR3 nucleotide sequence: TGTGCCAGCAGGGGACTAGCGGAGAACACAGATACGCAGTATTTT.

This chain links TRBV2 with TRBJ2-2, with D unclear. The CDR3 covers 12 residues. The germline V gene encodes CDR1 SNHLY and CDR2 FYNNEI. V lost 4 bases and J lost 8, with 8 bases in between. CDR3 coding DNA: TGTGCCAGCAGTGTTCTTACTGGGGAGCTGTTTTTT. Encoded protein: CASSVLTGELFF.

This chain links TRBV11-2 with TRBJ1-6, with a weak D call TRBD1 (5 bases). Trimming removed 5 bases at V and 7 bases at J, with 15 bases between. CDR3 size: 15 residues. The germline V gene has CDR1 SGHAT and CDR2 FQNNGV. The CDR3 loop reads CASSTQRRGNSPLHF. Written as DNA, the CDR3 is TGTGCCAGCAGCACCCAAAGGAGGGGCAATTCACCCCTCCACTTT.

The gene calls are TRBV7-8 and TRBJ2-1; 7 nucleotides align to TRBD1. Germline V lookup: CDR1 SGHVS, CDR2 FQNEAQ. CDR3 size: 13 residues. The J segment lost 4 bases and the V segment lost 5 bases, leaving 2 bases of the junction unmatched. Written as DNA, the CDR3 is TGTGCCAGCAGCAGGGACAGTTACAATGAGCAGTTCTTC. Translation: CASSRDSYNEQFF.

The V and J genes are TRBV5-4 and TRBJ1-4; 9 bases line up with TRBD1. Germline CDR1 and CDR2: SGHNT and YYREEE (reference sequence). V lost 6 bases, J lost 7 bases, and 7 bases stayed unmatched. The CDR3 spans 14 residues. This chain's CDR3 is CASTRGDRAEKLFF. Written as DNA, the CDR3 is TGTGCCAGCACCCGGGGGGACAGGGCTGAAAAACTGTTTTTT. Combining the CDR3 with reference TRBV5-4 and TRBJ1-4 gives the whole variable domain ETGVTQSPTHLIKTRGQQVTLRCSSQSGHNTVSWYQQALGQGPQFIFQYYREEENGRGNFPPRFSGLQFPNYSSELNVNALELDDSALYLCASTRGDRAEKLFFGSGTQLSVL.

The CDR3 here is CASSLGRGLNQRELFF. The CDR3 bases are TGTGCCAGCAGCTTAGGCAGGGGTCTTAATCAACGGGAGCTGTTTTTT. This chain connects TRBV5-6 to TRBJ2-2; possible D gene TRBD1, 6 bases. The CDR3 runs 16 residues. Germline loops: CDR1 SGHDT, CDR2 YYEEEE. Deletions cut 2 bases from V and 9 bases from J, with 20 bases between.

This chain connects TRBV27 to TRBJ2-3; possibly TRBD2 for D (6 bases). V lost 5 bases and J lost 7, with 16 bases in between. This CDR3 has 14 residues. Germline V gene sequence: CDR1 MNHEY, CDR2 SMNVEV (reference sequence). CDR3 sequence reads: CASSGGTLGNTQYF. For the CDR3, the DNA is TGTGCCAGCAGTGGGGGGACGTTGGGGAATACGCAGTATTTT.

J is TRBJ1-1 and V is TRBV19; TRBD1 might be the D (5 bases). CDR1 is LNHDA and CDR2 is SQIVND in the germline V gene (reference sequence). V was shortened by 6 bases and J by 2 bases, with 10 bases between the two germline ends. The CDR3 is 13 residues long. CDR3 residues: CASRDTSNTEAFF. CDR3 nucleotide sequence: TGTGCCAGTAGGGACACATCCAACACTGAAGCTTTCTTT.

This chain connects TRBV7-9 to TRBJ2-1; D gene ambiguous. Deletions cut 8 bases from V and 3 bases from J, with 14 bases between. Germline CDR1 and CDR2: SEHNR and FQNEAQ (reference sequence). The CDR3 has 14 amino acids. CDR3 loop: CASGPSQFYNEQFF. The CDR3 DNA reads TGTGCCAGCGGTCCTTCTCAGTTCTACAATGAGCAGTTCTTC.

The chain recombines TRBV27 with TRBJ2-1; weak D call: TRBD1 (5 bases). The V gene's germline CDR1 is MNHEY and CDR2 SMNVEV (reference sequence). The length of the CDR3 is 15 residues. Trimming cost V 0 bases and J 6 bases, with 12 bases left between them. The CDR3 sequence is CASSLSGQGPNEQFF. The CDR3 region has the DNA TGTGCCAGCAGTTTATCGGGGCAGGGTCCCAATGAGCAGTTCTTC.

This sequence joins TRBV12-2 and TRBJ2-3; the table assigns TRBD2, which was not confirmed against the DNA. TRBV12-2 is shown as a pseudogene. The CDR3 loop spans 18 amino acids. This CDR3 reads CASRRTKEPTERTDTQYF. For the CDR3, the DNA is TGTGCAAGTCGCCGAACTAAGGAACCAACGGAGCGCACAGATACGCAGTATTTT.

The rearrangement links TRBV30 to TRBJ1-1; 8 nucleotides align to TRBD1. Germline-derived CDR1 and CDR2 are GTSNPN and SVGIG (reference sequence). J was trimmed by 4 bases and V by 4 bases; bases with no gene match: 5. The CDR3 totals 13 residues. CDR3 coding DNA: TGTGCCTGGACAGGGGGCGCGGCCACTGAAGCTTTCTTT. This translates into CAWTGGAATEAFF.